A selection of T cell receptor beta chains follows, all from one sample in a study of OX40 agonist ivuxolimab in advanced cancers. The method was immunoSEQ multiplex PCR; TCRdb's version includes in-frame clones alone and lacks a portion of them. Among 67,000 or so clones listed, approximately 80% were seen once. This specimen consisted of CD4+ or CD8+ T cells sorted from blood, obtained in a trial of the OX40 agonist ivuxolimab. The receptors were sampled from an adult with an advanced solid tumor such as melanoma, head and neck, liver or kidney cancer. Both conserved end residues are part of each CDR3. Fields, in order: CDR3 protein, CDR3 DNA, D gene, J gene, clone size, V gene. The D gene is left open where the match is weak. Clone size appears in some rows only: once, few, many, or a class for an expanded clone.

CASSLAFHRTGSTDTQYF | TGCGCCAGCAGCTTGGCCTTTCACAGGACAGGAAGCACAGATACGCAGTATTTT | TRBD1 | TRBJ2-3 | - | TRBV5-1
CATSREGLAGTTDTQYF | TGTGCCACCAGCAGAGAAGGACTAGCGGGAACAACAGATACGCAGTATTTT | TRBD2 | TRBJ2-3 | - | TRBV15
CASSANTGELFF | TGTGCCAGCAGCGCAAACACCGGGGAGCTGTTTTTT | - | TRBJ2-2 | - | TRBV7-9
CASSYSTDPFNEQFF | TGTGCCAGCAGTTACTCGACGGACCCTTTTAATGAGCAGTTCTTC | - | TRBJ2-1 | once | TRBV6-6
CASSLGTSDRNEQFF | TGTGCCAGCAGCTTAGGGACTAGCGATCGCAATGAGCAGTTCTTC | TRBD2 | TRBJ2-1 | - | TRBV11-1
CASEQRENFEQYF | TGTGCCAGCGAGCAGCGGGAAAACTTCGAGCAGTACTTC | TRBD2 | TRBJ2-7 | - | TRBV7-2
CASSLSGQGGMNTEAFF | TGTGCCAGCAGCCTCTCAGGACAGGGGGGAATGAACACTGAAGCTTTCTTT | TRBD1 | TRBJ1-1 | - | TRBV13
CAWVSGRGTEAFF | TGTGCCTGGGTTAGCGGCAGGGGGACTGAAGCTTTCTTT | TRBD1 | TRBJ1-1 | - | TRBV30
CASSIPGAANYGYTF | TGTGCCAGTAGTATCCCCGGGGCGGCCAACTATGGCTACACCTTC | - | TRBJ1-2 | - | TRBV19
CASSLVLAGWNTGELFF | TGCGCCAGCAGCTTGGTTCTAGCGGGCTGGAACACCGGGGAGCTGTTTTTT | TRBD2 | TRBJ2-2 | - | TRBV5-1
CASSQFGGSSYEQYF | TGTGCCAGCAGCCAGTTTGGCGGGAGCTCCTACGAGCAGTACTTC | TRBD2 | TRBJ2-7 | - | TRBV7-6
CASSHSSGITYEQYF | TGTGCCAGCAGTCACTCTAGCGGGATAACCTACGAGCAGTACTTC | TRBD2 | TRBJ2-7 | - | TRBV11-1
CASSRPAAGTTGELFF | TGTGCCAGCAGCCGACCTGCGGCGGGGACCACCGGGGAGCTGTTTTTT | - | TRBJ2-2 | - | TRBV5-4
CASSSRDRVSGNTIYF | TGTGCCAGTAGTTCCCGGGACAGGGTATCCGGAAACACCATATATTTT | TRBD1 | TRBJ1-3 | few | TRBV19
CASSLSGDTHF | TGTGCCAGCAGCTTATCTGGTGACACTCACTTC | - | TRBJ2-5 | - | TRBV7-2
CASSGLGAGELFF | TGTGCCAGCAGCGGCCTAGGAGCCGGGGAGCTGTTTTTT | - | TRBJ2-2 | - | TRBV14
CASSLGPAAGGETQYF | TGCGCCAGCAGCTTGGGACCGGCAGCGGGCGGAGAGACCCAGTACTTC | - | TRBJ2-5 | - | TRBV5-1
CATSRAGTSVLSYEQYF | TGTGCCACCAGCAGAGCCGGGACTAGCGTGCTCTCCTACGAGCAGTACTTC | TRBD2 | TRBJ2-7 | - | TRBV15
CASSLSGNTAFF | TGCGCCAGCAGCTTGAGCGGCAATACAGCTTTCTTT | - | TRBJ1-1 | few | TRBV5-1
CASSLDQRLPTGNTIYF | TGTGCCAGCAGCTTAGATCAGCGTCTGCCAACTGGAAACACCATATATTTT | - | TRBJ1-3 | - | TRBV11-2
CASSPGVASTDTQYF | TGCGCCAGCAGCCCCGGAGTAGCTAGCACAGATACGCAGTATTTT | - | TRBJ2-3 | - | TRBV5-1
CASSPTTVATGTGELFF | TGTGCCAGCAGCCCGACGACAGTAGCAACCGGCACCGGGGAGCTGTTTTTT | - | TRBJ2-2 | - | TRBV7-6
CASSLWGGTSGGVEQYF | TGTGCCAGCAGTTTATGGGGGGGGACTAGCGGAGGAGTCGAGCAGTACTTC | TRBD2 | TRBJ2-7 | - | TRBV28
CASTQGRVYRVNYEQYF | TGTGCCAGCACCCAAGGAAGGGTTTACAGGGTAAACTACGAGCAGTACTTC | - | TRBJ2-7 | - | TRBV28
CASSFQGTDTQYF | TGTGCCAGCAGCTTTCAGGGCACAGATACGCAGTATTTT | - | TRBJ2-3 | once | TRBV5-4
CASTPTGNNQPQHF | TGTGCCAGCACCCCGACAGGGAACAATCAGCCCCAGCATTTT | TRBD1 | TRBJ1-5 | - | TRBV28
CASSIGVMYNEQFF | TGTGCCAGTAGTATCGGTGTGATGTACAATGAGCAGTTCTTC | - | TRBJ2-1 | - | TRBV19
CASSLNSITGELFF | TGCGCCAGCAGCTTGAACAGCATCACCGGGGAGCTGTTTTTT | - | TRBJ2-2 | - | TRBV5-1
CASSIQGPRETQYF | TGTGCCAGTAGCATACAGGGGCCGAGGGAGACCCAGTACTTC | TRBD1 | TRBJ2-5 | - | TRBV19
CASSEGRTGSTYEQYF | TGTGCCAGCAGTGAAGGGCGGACAGGGTCTACCTACGAGCAGTACTTC | TRBD1 | TRBJ2-7 | - | TRBV2
CASSAGPDSHEQYF | TGTGCCAGCAGCGCGGGGCCGGACAGTCACGAGCAGTACTTC | - | TRBJ2-7 | - | TRBV28
CASSPGGATDTQYF | TGTGCCAGCAGTCCCGGGGGGGCTACAGATACGCAGTATTTT | TRBD2 | TRBJ2-3 | - | TRBV28
CASSLAGLGTDTQYF | TGTGCCAGCAGCTTAGCGGGACTAGGCACAGATACGCAGTATTTT | TRBD2 | TRBJ2-3 | few | TRBV7-9
CASSSPGQGLAGIPNEQFF | TGTGCCAGCAGCTCCCCGGGACAGGGGTTAGCCGGGATTCCCAATGAGCAGTTCTTC | TRBD1 | TRBJ2-1 | - | TRBV7-9
CASSPVQAGVSADTQYF | TGTGCCAGCTCACCAGTACAGGCTGGGGTGAGCGCAGATACGCAGTATTTT | - | TRBJ2-3 | - | TRBV18
CATRRFWRDTQYF | TGTGCCACCCGGAGGTTCTGGAGAGATACGCAGTATTTT | - | TRBJ2-3 | - | TRBV2
CASSLISGGDEKLFF | TGTGCCAGCAGTCTGATTTCAGGGGGCGATGAAAAACTGTTTTTT | TRBD1 | TRBJ1-4 | - | TRBV28
CASSQGSINEQFF | TGTGCCAGCAGCCAAGGTTCTATCAATGAGCAGTTCTTC | - | TRBJ2-1 | - | TRBV14
CASSYSGLAAYEQYF | TGTGCCAGCAGTTACTCAGGACTAGCAGCCTACGAGCAGTACTTC | TRBD2 | TRBJ2-7 | - | TRBV6-6
CAWKPPSTGANVLTF | TGTGCCTGGAAGCCTCCGTCCACTGGGGCCAACGTCCTGACTTTC | - | TRBJ2-6 | few | TRBV30
CASRDPGGSTDTQYF | TGTGCCAGCAGGGACCCAGGGGGGTCCACAGATACGCAGTATTTT | - | TRBJ2-3 | - | TRBV7-3
CASSLSRLAGNEQFF | TGTGCCAGCAGTTTATCGAGACTAGCGGGCAATGAGCAGTTCTTC | TRBD2 | TRBJ2-1 | - | TRBV27
CASRQKGGDTQYF | TGTGCCAGCCGACAAAAAGGGGGAGATACGCAGTATTTT | - | TRBJ2-3 | - | TRBV27
CASSSVETQYF | TGTGCCAGCAGCTCGGTAGAGACCCAGTACTTC | - | TRBJ2-5 | - | TRBV11-3
CASSEGPPAVGYTIYF | TGCGCCAGCAGCGAAGGCCCGCCGGCTGTTGGGTACACCATATATTTT | - | TRBJ1-3 | - | TRBV5-1
CASSHADSSYEQYF | TGTGCCAGCAGCCACGCGGACAGCTCCTACGAGCAGTACTTC | - | TRBJ2-7 | - | TRBV7-9
CASRRYLETQYF | TGCGCCAGCCGTCGCTATTTGGAGACCCAGTACTTC | - | TRBJ2-5 | - | TRBV5-1
CASSLYSPSGNGETQYF | TGTGCCAGCAGTTTATATTCCCCTAGCGGGAATGGGGAGACCCAGTACTTC | TRBD2 | TRBJ2-5 | - | TRBV28
CASSQGSPGEVGDTQYF | TGTGCCAGCAGCCAGGGGAGTCCGGGAGAGGTAGGAGATACGCAGTATTTT | - | TRBJ2-3 | - | TRBV4-2